This is a list of T cell receptor beta chains from one sample in a study of cytomegalovirus exposure and HLA in healthy donors. Here immunoSEQ multiplex PCR was the method, and the copy in TCRdb shows in-frame clones only, minus some. The sample consists of 150,000 to 200,000 clones, around 80% of them appearing once. Sample: PBMCs. The source of these receptors is a male donor in good health and CMV-seropositive. The CDR3 runs from the conserved cysteine through the conserved F or W. D genes are given only for firm matches. Clone size is given for some rows only: seen once, a few or many times, or a class if the clone is expanded.

j_gene,v_gene,len,d_gene,abundance,CDR3nt,CDR3aa
TRBJ2-2,TRBV7-9,13,NA,NA,TGTGCCAGCAGCTTAGGGCCCCCCGGGGAGCTGTTTTTT,CASSLGPPGELFF
TRBJ2-3,TRBV19,16,TRBD1,NA,TGTGCCAGTAGTATTCGGCAGGGGGCGAGCACAGATACGCAGTATTTT,CASSIRQGASTDTQYF
TRBJ2-5,TRBV29-1,12,NA,NA,TGCAGCGTTGTAAGGAGTGGGGAGACCCAGTACTTC,CSVVRSGETQYF
TRBJ1-2,TRBV9,12,NA,NA,TGTGCCAGCAGCGAAGGGGACATTGGCTACACCTTC,CASSEGDIGYTF
TRBJ2-7,TRBV9,16,NA,NA,TGTGCCAGCAGCGTAGAGGAGGGCTCCAGCTCCTACGAGCAGTACTTC,CASSVEEGSSSYEQYF
TRBJ2-3,TRBV5-1,16,TRBD2,NA,TGCGCCAGCAGCTTGGCCTTAGCGGGTACCACAGATACGCAGTATTTT,CASSLALAGTTDTQYF
TRBJ2-2,TRBV5-4,15,TRBD1,NA,TGTGCCAGCAGACGCGACAGGGGAGTCACCGGGGAGCTGTTTTTT,CASRRDRGVTGELFF
TRBJ2-7,TRBV7-9,15,NA,NA,TGTGCCAGCAGCTTATGGGGGACAACCCCGGGAGAGCAGTACTTC,CASSLWGTTPGEQYF
TRBJ2-5,TRBV5-4,15,TRBD2,NA,TGTGCCAGCAGCTTGGGAGCGGGAGAGGGGGAGACCCAGTACTTC,CASSLGAGEGETQYF
TRBJ1-6,TRBV25-1,12,NA,NA,TGTGCCAGCAGTTACACAGGCAGGTCCCTCCACTTT,CASSYTGRSLHF
TRBJ2-1,TRBV27,21,TRBD2,NA,TGTGCCAGCACCCTTTGGGCTAGCGGGGGATGGGCGAATTCGGGGGACAATGAGCAGTTCTTC,CASTLWASGGWANSGDNEQFF
TRBJ1-4,TRBV15,16,NA,NA,TGTGCCACCACCAAACGACGGGACGGGGGGCGAGAAAAACTGTTTTTT,CATTKRRDGGREKLFF
TRBJ2-1,TRBV7-2,11,NA,NA,TGTGCCATTCCCTACTACAATGAGCAGTTCTTC,CAIPYYNEQFF
TRBJ1-4,TRBV19,16,NA,NA,TGTGCCAGTAGGACGCTCCCGGGACAAGGAAATGAAAAACTGTTTTTT,CASRTLPGQGNEKLFF
TRBJ1-1,TRBV11-2,12,NA,once,TGTGCCAGCAGCGTCCAGGCGGGTGAAGCTTTCTTT,CASSVQAGEAFF
TRBJ1-2,TRBV9,16,TRBD1,NA,TGTGCCAGCAGCGTCTCACGCCCTGACAGGGTGGATGGCTACACCTTC,CASSVSRPDRVDGYTF
TRBJ2-1,TRBV7-8,16,NA,NA,TGTGCCAGCAGCTTAACCTTAACGAGCTCCTACAATGAGCAGTTCTTC,CASSLTLTSSYNEQFF
TRBJ1-5,TRBV9,17,NA,NA,TGTGCCAGCAGCGAGGGCCCTTGGACGGCAGGGGATCAGCCCCAGCATTTT,CASSEGPWTAGDQPQHF
TRBJ1-2,TRBV7-2,14,TRBD1,NA,TGTGCCAGCAGCTCCTCCGGGACAGGGCGGGGCTACACCTTC,CASSSSGTGRGYTF
TRBJ2-1,TRBV27,14,TRBD2,NA,TGTGCCAGCATGCTAGCGGGAGACTACAATGAGCAGTTCTTC,CASMLAGDYNEQFF
TRBJ2-4,TRBV20-1,10,NA,NA,TGCAGTGTAATCCTAAACATTCAGTACTTC,CSVILNIQYF
TRBJ2-2,TRBV28,13,NA,NA,TGTGCCAGCAGTCAACAGAGCACCGGGGAGCTGTTTTTT,CASSQQSTGELFF
TRBJ2-2,TRBV6-4,14,NA,NA,TGTGCCAGCAGTGGGTCGGGGAACACCGGGGAGCTGTTTTTT,CASSGSGNTGELFF
TRBJ1-4,TRBV4-3,16,NA,NA,TGCGCCAGCAGCCAAGAGGGATCGGGGGGCCGTAGAAAACTGTTTTTT,CASSQEGSGGRRKLFF
TRBJ1-3,TRBV4-2,14,NA,NA,TGTGCCAGCAGCCAGAGGGAGTCTGGAAACACCATATATTTT,CASSQRESGNTIYF
TRBJ2-3,TRBV28,15,TRBD2,once,TGTGCCAGCAGTTTAGTAGCGGGAGTTCCAGATACGCAGTATTTT,CASSLVAGVPDTQYF
TRBJ2-1,TRBV5-1,12,TRBD1,few,TGCGCCAGCAGCTTGGAAGGGGGCCTGCAGTTCTTC,CASSLEGGLQFF
TRBJ2-3,TRBV2,15,TRBD2,NA,TGTGCCAGCAGTGACATAGCGGGAGTAGTAGATACGCAGTATTTT,CASSDIAGVVDTQYF
TRBJ2-1,TRBV12-5,13,NA,NA,TGTGCTAGTGGTTTTGGTGTAGACAATGAGCAGTTCTTC,CASGFGVDNEQFF
TRBJ2-5,TRBV2,15,NA,NA,TGTGCCAGCAGTGAAGTCAGGGGTATTGCAGAGACCCAGTACTTC,CASSEVRGIAETQYF
TRBJ2-1,TRBV7-7,16,NA,NA,TGTGCTAGCAGCTTACGCGCGGGGAGCTCCTACAATGAGCAGTTCTTC,CASSLRAGSSYNEQFF
TRBJ2-7,TRBV6-6,14,TRBD2,NA,TGTGCCAGCATATCCGGGACTAGCGGGTACGAGCAGTACTTC,CASISGTSGYEQYF